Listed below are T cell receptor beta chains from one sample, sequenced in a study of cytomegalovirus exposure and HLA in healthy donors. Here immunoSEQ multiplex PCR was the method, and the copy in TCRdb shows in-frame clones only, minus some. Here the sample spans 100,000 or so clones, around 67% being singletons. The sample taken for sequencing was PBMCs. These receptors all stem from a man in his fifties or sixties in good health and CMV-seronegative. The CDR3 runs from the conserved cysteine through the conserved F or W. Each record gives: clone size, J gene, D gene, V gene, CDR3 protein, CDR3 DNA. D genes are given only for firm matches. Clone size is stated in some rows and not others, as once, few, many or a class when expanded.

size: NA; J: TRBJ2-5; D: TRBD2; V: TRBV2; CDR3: CASRISIAGGRETQYF; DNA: TGTGCCAGCAGAATAAGTATAGCGGGGGGGCGGGAGACCCAGTACTTC
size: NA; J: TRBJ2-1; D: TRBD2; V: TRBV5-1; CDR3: CASSLETSGRFSSYNEQFF; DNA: TGCGCCAGCAGCTTGGAGACTAGCGGGAGGTTTAGCTCCTACAATGAGCAGTTCTTC
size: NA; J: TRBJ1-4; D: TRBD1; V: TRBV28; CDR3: CASSAIGQGDEKLFF; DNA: TGTGCCAGCAGTGCGATCGGACAGGGTGACGAAAAACTGTTTTTT
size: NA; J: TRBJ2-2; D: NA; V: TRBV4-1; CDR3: CASSQRTTTNTGELFF; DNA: TGCGCCAGCAGCCAAAGGACTACCACGAACACCGGGGAGCTGTTTTTT
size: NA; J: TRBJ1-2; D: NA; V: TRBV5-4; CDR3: CASSPGGIYGYTF; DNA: TGTGCCAGCAGCCCGGGGGGCATCTATGGCTACACCTTC
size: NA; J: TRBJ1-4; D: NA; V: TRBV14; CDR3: CASSQETVATNEKLFF; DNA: TGTGCCAGCAGCCAAGAGACAGTTGCAACTAATGAAAAACTGTTTTTT
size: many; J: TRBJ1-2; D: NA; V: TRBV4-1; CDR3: CASSQGEWHSNYGYTF; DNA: TGCGCCAGCAGCCAAGGCGAGTGGCACAGTAACTATGGCTACACCTTC
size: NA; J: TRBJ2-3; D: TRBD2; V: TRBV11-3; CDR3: CASSPGSSGGFPHTDTQYF; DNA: TGTGCCAGCAGCCCTGGGTCTAGCGGGGGCTTCCCCCACACAGATACGCAGTATTTT
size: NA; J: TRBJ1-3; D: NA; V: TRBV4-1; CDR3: CASSQERGRGNTIYF; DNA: TGCGCCAGCAGCCAAGAGCGGGGGCGAGGAAACACCATATATTTT
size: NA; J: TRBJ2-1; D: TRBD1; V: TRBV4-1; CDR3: CASSQEGQKYNEQFF; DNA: TGCGCCAGCAGCCAAGAGGGACAGAAGTACAATGAGCAGTTCTTC
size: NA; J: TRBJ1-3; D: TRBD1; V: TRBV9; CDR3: CASSGWTGSGNTIYF; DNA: TGTGCCAGCAGCGGATGGACAGGGTCCGGAAACACCATATATTTT
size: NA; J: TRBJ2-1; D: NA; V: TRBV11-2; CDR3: CASSLATVGNEQFF; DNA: TGTGCCAGCAGCTTAGCCACGGTCGGCAATGAGCAGTTCTTC
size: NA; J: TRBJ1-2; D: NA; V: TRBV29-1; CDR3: CSVGGNYGYTF; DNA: TGCAGCGTTGGAGGGAACTATGGCTACACCTTC
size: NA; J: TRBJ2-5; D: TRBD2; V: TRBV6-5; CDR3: CASSGLAVQETQYF; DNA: TGTGCCAGCAGTGGACTAGCGGTACAAGAGACCCAGTACTTC
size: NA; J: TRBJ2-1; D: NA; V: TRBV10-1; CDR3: CASSGGGSSYNEQFF; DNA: TGCGCCAGCAGTGGCGGAGGAAGCTCCTACAATGAGCAGTTCTTC
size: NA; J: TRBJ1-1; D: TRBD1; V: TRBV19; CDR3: CASNALYGTGENEAFF; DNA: TGTGCCAGTAATGCCCTATACGGGACAGGGGAAAATGAAGCTTTCTTT
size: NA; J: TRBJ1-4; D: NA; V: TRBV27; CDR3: CASSLGAGRNEKLFF; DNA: TGTGCCAGCAGTCTGGGGGCAGGGCGTAATGAAAAACTGTTTTTT